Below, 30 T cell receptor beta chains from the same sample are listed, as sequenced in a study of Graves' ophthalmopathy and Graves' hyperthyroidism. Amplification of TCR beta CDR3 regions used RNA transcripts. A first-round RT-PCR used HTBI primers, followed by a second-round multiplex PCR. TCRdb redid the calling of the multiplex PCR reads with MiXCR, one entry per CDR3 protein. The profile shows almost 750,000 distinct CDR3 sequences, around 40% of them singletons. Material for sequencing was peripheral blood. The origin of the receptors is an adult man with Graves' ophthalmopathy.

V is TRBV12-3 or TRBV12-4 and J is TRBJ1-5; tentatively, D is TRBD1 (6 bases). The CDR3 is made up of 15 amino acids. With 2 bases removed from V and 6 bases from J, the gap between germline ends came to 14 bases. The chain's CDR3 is CASSLISGASQPQHF. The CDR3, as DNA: TGTGCCAGCAGTTTAATATCAGGGGCCAGTCAGCCCCAGCATTTT.

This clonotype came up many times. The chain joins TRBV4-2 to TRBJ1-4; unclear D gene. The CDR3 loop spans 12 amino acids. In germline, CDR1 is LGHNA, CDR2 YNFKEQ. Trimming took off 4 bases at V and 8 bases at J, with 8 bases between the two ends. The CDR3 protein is CASSRLREKLFF. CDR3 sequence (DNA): TGTGCCAGCAGCCGCCTACGCGAAAAACTGTTTTTT.

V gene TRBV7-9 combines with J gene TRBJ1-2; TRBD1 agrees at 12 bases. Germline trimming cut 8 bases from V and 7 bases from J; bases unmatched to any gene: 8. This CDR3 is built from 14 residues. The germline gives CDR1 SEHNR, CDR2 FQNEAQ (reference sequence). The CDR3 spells CASGGTGGFGGYTF. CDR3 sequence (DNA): TGTGCCAGCGGCGGGACAGGGGGCTTCGGTGGCTACACCTTC.

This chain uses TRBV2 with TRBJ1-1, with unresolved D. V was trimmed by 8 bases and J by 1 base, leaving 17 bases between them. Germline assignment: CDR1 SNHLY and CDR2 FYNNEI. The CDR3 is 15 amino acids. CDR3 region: CASSPSLQQNTEAFF. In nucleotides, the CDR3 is TGTGCCAGCTCACCAAGTCTACAGCAGAACACTGAAGCTTTCTTT.

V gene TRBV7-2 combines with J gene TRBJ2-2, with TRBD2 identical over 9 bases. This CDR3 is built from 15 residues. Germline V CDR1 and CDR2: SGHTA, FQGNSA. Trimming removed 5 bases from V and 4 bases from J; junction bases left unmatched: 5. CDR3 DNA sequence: TGTGCCAGCAGCCGACCTAGCGGGGTCACCGGGGAGCTGTTTTTT. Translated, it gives CASSRPSGVTGELFF. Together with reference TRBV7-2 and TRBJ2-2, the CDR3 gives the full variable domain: GAGVSQSPSNKVTEKGKDVELRCDPISGHTALYWYRQSLGQGLEFLIYFQGNSAPDKSGLPSDRFSAERTGGSVSTLTIQRTQQEDSAVYLCASSRPSGVTGELFFGEGSRLTVL.

The DNA of the CDR3 is TGTGCCAGCAGAGGGGACGGGGGAGGCAATTCACCCCTCCACTTT. Translated, it gives CASRGDGGGNSPLHF. The V gene is TRBV25-1, the J gene TRBJ1-6, with D maybe TRBD1 (5 bases). CDR3 size: 15 residues. The V end lost 6 bases, the J end lost 7 bases, and 16 bases lay between the germline ends. Germline CDR1 MGHDK, CDR2 SYGVNS.

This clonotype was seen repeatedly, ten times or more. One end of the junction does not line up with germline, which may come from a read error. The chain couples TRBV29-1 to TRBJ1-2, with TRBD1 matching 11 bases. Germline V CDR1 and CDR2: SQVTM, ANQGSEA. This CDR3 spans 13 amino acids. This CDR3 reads CSVEGQGARGYTF. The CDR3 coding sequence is TGCAGCGTGGAAGGACAGGGGGCCCGTGGCTACACCTTC.

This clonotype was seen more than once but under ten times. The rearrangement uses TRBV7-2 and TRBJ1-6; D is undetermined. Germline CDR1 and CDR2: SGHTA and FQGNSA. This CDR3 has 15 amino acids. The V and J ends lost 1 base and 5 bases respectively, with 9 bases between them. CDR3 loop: CASSLVGRNNSPLHF. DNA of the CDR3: TGTGCCAGCAGCTTAGTCGGGCGGAATAATTCACCCCTCCACTTT.

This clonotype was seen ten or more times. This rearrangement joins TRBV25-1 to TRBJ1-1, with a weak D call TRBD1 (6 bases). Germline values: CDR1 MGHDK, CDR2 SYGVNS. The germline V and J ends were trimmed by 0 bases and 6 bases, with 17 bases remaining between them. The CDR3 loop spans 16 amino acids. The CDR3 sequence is CASSEYSTGRIAEAFF. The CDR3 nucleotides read TGTGCCAGCAGTGAATATTCGACAGGTCGCATCGCTGAAGCTTTCTTT.

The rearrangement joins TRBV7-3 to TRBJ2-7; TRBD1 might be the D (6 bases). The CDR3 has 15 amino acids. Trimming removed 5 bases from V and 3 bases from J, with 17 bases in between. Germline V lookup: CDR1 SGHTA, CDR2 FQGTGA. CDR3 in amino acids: CASSQYNTGIYEQYF. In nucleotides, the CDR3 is TGTGCCAGCAGCCAGTATAACACAGGGATCTACGAGCAGTACTTC.

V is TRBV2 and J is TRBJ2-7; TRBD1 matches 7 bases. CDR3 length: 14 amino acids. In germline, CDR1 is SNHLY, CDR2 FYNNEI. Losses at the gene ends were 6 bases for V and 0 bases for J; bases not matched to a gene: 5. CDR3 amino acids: CASRGTVSSYEQYF. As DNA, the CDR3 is TGTGCCAGCAGGGGGACAGTAAGCTCCTACGAGCAGTACTTC. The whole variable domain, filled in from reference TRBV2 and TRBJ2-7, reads EPEVTQTPSHQVTQMGQEVILRCVPISNHLYFYWYRQILGQKVEFLVSFYNNEISEKSEIFDDQFSVERPDGSNFTLKIRSTKLEDSAMYFCASRGTVSSYEQYFGPGTRLTVT.

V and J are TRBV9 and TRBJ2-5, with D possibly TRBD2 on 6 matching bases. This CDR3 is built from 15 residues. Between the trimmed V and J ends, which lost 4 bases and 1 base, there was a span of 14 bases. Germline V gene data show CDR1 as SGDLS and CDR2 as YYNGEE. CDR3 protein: CASSPWRESQETQYF. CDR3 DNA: TGTGCCAGCAGCCCCTGGCGGGAATCCCAAGAGACCCAGTACTTC.

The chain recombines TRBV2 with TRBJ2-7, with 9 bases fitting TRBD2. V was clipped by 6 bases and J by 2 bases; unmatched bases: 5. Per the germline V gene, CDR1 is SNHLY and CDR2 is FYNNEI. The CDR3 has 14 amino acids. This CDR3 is CASRTTSGPYEQYF. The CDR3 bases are TGTGCCAGCAGAACCACTAGCGGGCCCTACGAGCAGTACTTC.

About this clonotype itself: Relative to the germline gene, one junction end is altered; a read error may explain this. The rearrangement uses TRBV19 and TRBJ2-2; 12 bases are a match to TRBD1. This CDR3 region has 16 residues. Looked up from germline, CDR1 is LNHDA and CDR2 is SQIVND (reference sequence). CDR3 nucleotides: TGCGCCAGCAGCTCCTCCGGGACAGGGGGCCCCGGGGAGCTGTTTTTT. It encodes CASSSSGTGGPGELFF.

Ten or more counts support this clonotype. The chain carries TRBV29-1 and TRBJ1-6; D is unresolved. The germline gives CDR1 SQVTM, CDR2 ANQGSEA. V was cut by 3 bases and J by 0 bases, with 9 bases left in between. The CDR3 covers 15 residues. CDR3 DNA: TGCAGCGTTGAGGAGGTCAGCTCCTATAATTCACCCCTCCACTTT. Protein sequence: CSVEEVSSYNSPLHF.

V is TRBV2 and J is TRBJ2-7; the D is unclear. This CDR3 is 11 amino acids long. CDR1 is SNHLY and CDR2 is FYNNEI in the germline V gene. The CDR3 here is CARVADYEQYF. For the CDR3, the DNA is TGTGCTAGAGTTGCGGACTACGAGCAGTACTTC.

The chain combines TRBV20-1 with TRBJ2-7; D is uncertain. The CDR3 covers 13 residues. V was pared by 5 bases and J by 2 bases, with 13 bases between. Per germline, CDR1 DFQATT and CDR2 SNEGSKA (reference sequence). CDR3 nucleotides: TGCAGTGCTCCCAAAGGCGGAACCTACGAGCAGTACTTC. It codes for CSAPKGGTYEQYF.

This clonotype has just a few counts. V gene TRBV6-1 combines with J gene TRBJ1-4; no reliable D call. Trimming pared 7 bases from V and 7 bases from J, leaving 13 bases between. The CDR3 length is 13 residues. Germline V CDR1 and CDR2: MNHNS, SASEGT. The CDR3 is CASTKIAAEKLFF. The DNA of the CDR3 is TGTGCCAGCACCAAGATCGCCGCTGAAAAACTGTTTTTT.

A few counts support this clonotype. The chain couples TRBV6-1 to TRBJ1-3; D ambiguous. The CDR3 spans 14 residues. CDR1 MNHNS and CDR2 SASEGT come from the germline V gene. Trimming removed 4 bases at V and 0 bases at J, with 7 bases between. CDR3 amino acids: CASSAGDSGNTIYF. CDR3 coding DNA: TGTGCCAGCAGTGCAGGCGACTCTGGAAACACCATATATTTT.

CDR3: CASSEYLIRTGIRCNQPQHF. DNA of the CDR3: TGTGCCAGCAGTGAATATTTAATCAGGACAGGGATCAGGTGCAATCAGCCCCAGCATTTT. The rearrangement joins TRBV25-1 to TRBJ1-5; 8 bases match TRBD1. The CDR3 is made up of 20 amino acids. The V gene's germline CDR1 is MGHDK and CDR2 SYGVNS. The trim removed 0 bases at V and 2 bases at J, leaving 15 bases unmatched.

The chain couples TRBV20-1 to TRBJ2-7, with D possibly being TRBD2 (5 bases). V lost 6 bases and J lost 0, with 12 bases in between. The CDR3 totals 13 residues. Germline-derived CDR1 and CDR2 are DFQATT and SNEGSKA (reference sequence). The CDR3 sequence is CSARRETSYEQYF. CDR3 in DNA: TGCAGTGCGCGCCGGGAAACCTCCTACGAGCAGTACTTC.

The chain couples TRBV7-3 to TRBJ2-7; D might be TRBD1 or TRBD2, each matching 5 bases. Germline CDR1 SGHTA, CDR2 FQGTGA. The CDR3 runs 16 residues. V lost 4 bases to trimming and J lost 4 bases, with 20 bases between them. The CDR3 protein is CASSYVVGGEGYEQYF. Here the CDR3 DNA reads TGTGCCAGCAGCTACGTCGTTGGGGGAGAGGGATACGAGCAGTACTTC.

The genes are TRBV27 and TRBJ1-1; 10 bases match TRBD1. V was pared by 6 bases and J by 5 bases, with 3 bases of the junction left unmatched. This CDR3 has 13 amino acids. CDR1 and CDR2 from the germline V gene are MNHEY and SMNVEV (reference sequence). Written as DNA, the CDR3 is TGTGCCAGCAGGGGGACAGGGGAAACTGAAGCTTTCTTT. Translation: CASRGTGETEAFF.

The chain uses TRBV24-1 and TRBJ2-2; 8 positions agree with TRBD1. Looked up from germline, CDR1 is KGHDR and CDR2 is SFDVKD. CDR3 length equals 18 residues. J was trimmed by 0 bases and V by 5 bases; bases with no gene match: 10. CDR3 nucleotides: TGTGCCACCAGTGCGTCAGACAGGGGTCGAACGAACACCGGGGAGCTGTTTTTT. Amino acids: CATSASDRGRTNTGELFF.

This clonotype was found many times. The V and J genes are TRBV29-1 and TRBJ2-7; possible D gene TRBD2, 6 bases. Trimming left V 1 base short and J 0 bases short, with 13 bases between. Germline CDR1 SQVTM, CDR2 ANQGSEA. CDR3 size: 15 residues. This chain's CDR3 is CSVEGLGSSSYEQYF. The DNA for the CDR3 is TGCAGCGTTGAAGGACTAGGTTCGAGCTCCTACGAGCAGTACTTC.

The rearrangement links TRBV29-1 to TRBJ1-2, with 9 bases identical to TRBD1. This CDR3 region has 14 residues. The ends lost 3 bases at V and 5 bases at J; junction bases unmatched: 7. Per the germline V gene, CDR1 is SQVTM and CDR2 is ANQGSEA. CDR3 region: CSVEWDRATYGYTF. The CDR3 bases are TGCAGCGTTGAGTGGGACAGGGCCACTTATGGCTACACCTTC.

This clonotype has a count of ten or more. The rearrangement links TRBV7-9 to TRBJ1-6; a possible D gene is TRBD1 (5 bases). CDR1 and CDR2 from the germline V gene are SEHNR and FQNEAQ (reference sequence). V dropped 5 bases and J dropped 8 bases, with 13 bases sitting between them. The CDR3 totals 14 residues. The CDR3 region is CASSPGPPDSPLHF. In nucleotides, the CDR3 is TGTGCCAGCAGCCCGGGACCGCCTGATTCACCCCTCCACTTT.

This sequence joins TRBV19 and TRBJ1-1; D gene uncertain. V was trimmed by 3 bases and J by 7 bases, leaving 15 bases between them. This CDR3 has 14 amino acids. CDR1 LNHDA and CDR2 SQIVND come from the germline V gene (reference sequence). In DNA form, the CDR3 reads TGTGCCAGTAGTATTGGCTGGGCAGCGGGTGAAGCTTTCTTT. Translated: CASSIGWAAGEAFF.

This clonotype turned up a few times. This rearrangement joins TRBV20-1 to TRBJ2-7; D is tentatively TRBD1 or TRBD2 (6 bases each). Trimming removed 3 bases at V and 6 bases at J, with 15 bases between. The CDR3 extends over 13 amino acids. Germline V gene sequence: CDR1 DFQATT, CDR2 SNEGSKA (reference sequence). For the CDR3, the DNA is TGCAGTGCTAGGGGAGGTGGGGGCGGCGAGCAGTACTTC. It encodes CSARGGGGGEQYF.

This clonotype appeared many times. The CDR3 nucleotides read TGTGCCAGCAGTGAAGCGCTTCAGGGAACCGGGAACACTGAAGCTTTCTTT. Amino acids: CASSEALQGTGNTEAFF. The rearrangement joins TRBV2 to TRBJ1-1; weak D call: TRBD1 (5 bases). The ends were cut back, 0 bases at V and 1 base at J, with 15 bases in the middle. The CDR3 has 17 residues. CDR1 is SNHLY and CDR2 is FYNNEI in the germline V gene.